This entry lists 18 T cell receptor beta chains sequenced from one sample in a study of blood T cell repertoires in COVID-19. Method: immunoSEQ multiplex PCR; TCRdb's copy keeps in-frame clones and lacks some. Seen here are about 130,000 clones, approximately 74% observed once, and the top ten hold 5.5% to 7.5%. What was sequenced was peripheral blood. The source is a man aged 80 or over with COVID-19, enrolled during active disease.

The V and J genes are TRBV15 and TRBJ2-7, with D maybe TRBD2 (7 bases). This CDR3 spans 14 amino acids. From germline, CDR1 is LNHNV and CDR2 YYDKDF (reference sequence). V lost 0 bases to trimming and J lost 4 bases, with 10 bases between them. CDR3 region: CATSREGGAYEQYF. Written as DNA, the CDR3 is TGTGCCACCAGCAGAGAGGGGGGGGCGTACGAGCAGTACTTC.

In this sample, this clone turned up once. CDR3 nucleotides: TGTGCCAGTAGAAGCGGGAGGGCACTCTACAATGAGCAGTTCTTC. Its protein is CASRSGRALYNEQFF. The rearrangement joins TRBV19 to TRBJ2-1; TRBD2 aligns across 10 bases. Germline-derived CDR1 and CDR2 are LNHDA and SQIVND (reference sequence). Trimming removed 6 bases from V and 3 bases from J; junction bases left unmatched: 5. There are 15 residues in the CDR3.

The V call is TRBV25-1, the J call TRBJ2-7, with 8 bases that match TRBD1. The CDR3 has 15 residues. With V trimmed by 5 bases and J by 0 bases, 6 bases remained unmatched. From germline, CDR1 is MGHDK and CDR2 SYGVNS. The CDR3 nucleotides are TGTGCCAGCAGTAGATCCGGGACAGGCTCCTACGAGCAGTACTTC. It codes for CASSRSGTGSYEQYF.

The chain links TRBV2 to TRBJ1-2; TRBD1 is a possible D gene (6 bases). The germline V gene encodes CDR1 SNHLY and CDR2 FYNNEI. V shed 9 bases and J shed 7 bases, with 18 bases lying between them. This CDR3 spans 13 amino acids. The CDR3 here is CARGGRGPSGYTF. The DNA for the CDR3 is TGTGCCAGAGGGGGTAGAGGCCCGAGTGGCTACACCTTC.

The CDR3: CAITGGGYNEQFF. The CDR3, as DNA: TGTGCCATTACAGGGGGCGGCTACAATGAGCAGTTCTTC. The chain uses TRBV19 and TRBJ2-1; 9 bases match TRBD1. J was trimmed by 3 bases and V by 10 bases; bases with no gene match: 4. Per germline, CDR1 LNHDA and CDR2 SQIVND (reference sequence). The CDR3 consists of 13 residues.

This clone turned up a few times. The chain joins TRBV7-2 to TRBJ2-7, with D perhaps matching TRBD2 (6 bases). Germline assignment: CDR1 SGHTA and CDR2 FQGNSA. CDR3 length: 14 residues. Between the trimmed V and J ends, which lost 2 bases and 3 bases, there was a span of 11 bases. The CDR3 region is CASSLWRDGYEQYF. Written as DNA, the CDR3 is TGTGCCAGCAGCTTATGGCGGGATGGCTACGAGCAGTACTTC.

The sample holds one count of this clone. J is TRBJ2-2 and V is TRBV7-9; TRBD1 might be the D (5 bases). Germline CDR1 reads SEHNR; CDR2 reads FQNEAQ (reference sequence). The CDR3 has 16 amino acids. Trimming removed 5 bases at V and 0 bases at J, with 13 bases between. CDR3 protein: CASSPQTVANTGELFF. As DNA, the CDR3 is TGTGCCAGCAGCCCCCAGACAGTGGCGAACACCGGGGAGCTGTTTTTT.

A single count supports this clone. This chain connects TRBV7-3 to TRBJ2-5, with 10 nucleotides matching TRBD2. V shed 5 bases, J shed 2 bases, and the junction held 5 bases outside the gene matches. Per germline, CDR1 SGHTA and CDR2 FQGTGA. CDR3 length equals 15 residues. The CDR3 DNA follows: TGTGCCAGCAGCCTTGGACTAGCGGCACAAGAGACCCAGTACTTC. As protein: CASSLGLAAQETQYF.

This clone was recorded many times. This chain connects TRBV7-9 to TRBJ1-2; the D gene is possibly TRBD1 (6 bases). V gave up 5 bases and J gave up 6 bases, with 16 bases separating them. The CDR3 is made up of 14 amino acids. Germline CDR1 is SEHNR and CDR2 is FQNEAQ (reference sequence). CDR3 residues: CASSPGAGAHGYTF. The CDR3 nucleotides read TGTGCCAGCAGCCCCGGGGCAGGGGCGCATGGCTACACCTTC.

Only a few counts were recorded for this clone. The rearrangement links TRBV18 to TRBJ1-4; a possible D gene is TRBD1 (6 bases). The V gene's germline CDR1 is KGHSH and CDR2 LQKENI. This CDR3 has 15 amino acids. V was shortened by 2 bases and J by 4 bases, with 11 bases between the two germline ends. This CDR3 is CASSPMGQDNEKLFF. For the CDR3, the DNA is TGTGCCAGCTCACCAATGGGACAAGATAATGAAAAACTGTTTTTT.

V usage is TRBV19 and J usage is TRBJ2-2; TRBD1 matches 8 bases. J was trimmed by 4 bases and V by 10 bases; bases with no gene match: 5. Germline V gene sequence: CDR1 LNHDA, CDR2 SQIVND (reference sequence). CDR3 length equals 13 residues. DNA of the CDR3: TGTGCCACGACAGGGGTTGGCACCGGGGAGCTGTTTTTT. It codes for CATTGVGTGELFF.

The chain carries TRBV7-8 and TRBJ1-2; TRBD1 is a possible D gene (6 bases). CDR1 and CDR2 from the germline V gene are SGHVS and FQNEAQ. V was clipped by 3 bases and J by 5 bases, with 10 bases between them. CDR3 length: 13 residues. Here the CDR3 reads CASSLAGDYGYTF. In DNA, the CDR3 is TGTGCCAGCAGCTTGGCAGGGGATTATGGCTACACCTTC.

V and J are TRBV6-5 and TRBJ1-4; maybe TRBD1 (5 bases). Trimming took off 6 bases at V and 8 bases at J, with 16 bases between the two ends. Germline CDR1 reads MNHEY; CDR2 reads SVGAGI. This CDR3 is built from 14 residues. The CDR3, as DNA: TGTGCCAGCAGCCAGGCGGGGGAAGACGAAAAACTGTTTTTT. Translation: CASSQAGEDEKLFF.

The chain couples TRBV13 to TRBJ2-3; TRBD1 matches 12 bases. This CDR3 contains 15 residues. CDR1 PRHDT and CDR2 FYEKMQ come from the germline V gene (reference sequence). Trimming cost V 5 bases and J 7 bases; bases outside gene matches: 7. CDR3: CASSPRDRGLYTQYF. CDR3 nucleotides: TGTGCCAGCAGCCCCCGGGACAGGGGGCTATATACGCAGTATTTT.

This chain links TRBV4-2 with TRBJ2-3; no clear D. The V and J ends lost 1 base and 1 base respectively, with 6 bases between them. In germline, CDR1 is LGHNA, CDR2 YNFKEQ. The CDR3 runs to 14 residues. This chain's CDR3 is CASSQGGGTDTQYF. CDR3 nucleotide sequence: TGTGCCAGCAGCCAAGGCGGAGGCACAGATACGCAGTATTTT.

This chain links TRBV2 with TRBJ1-5; 8 bases map to TRBD1. The CDR3 length is 14 residues. Germline CDR1 is SNHLY and CDR2 is FYNNEI. J lost 4 bases, V lost 5 bases, and 4 bases had no gene match. CDR3 coding DNA: TGTGCCAGCAGTTTCACAGGGGGTAATCAGCCCCAGCATTTT. It specifies CASSFTGGNQPQHF.

J is TRBJ1-1 and V is TRBV2; 10 bases line up with TRBD1. The CDR3 totals 14 residues. The V and J ends lost 6 bases and 5 bases, in that order; junction bases with no gene match: 6. The germline V gene encodes CDR1 SNHLY and CDR2 FYNNEI. Here the CDR3 reads CASRTGGGRTEAFF. CDR3 in DNA: TGTGCCAGCAGGACAGGGGGCGGGCGGACTGAAGCTTTCTTT.

This rearrangement joins TRBV7-9 to TRBJ2-5; D may be TRBD2 (6 bases). The CDR3 loop spans 15 amino acids. The germline CDR1 and CDR2 sequences are SEHNR and FQNEAQ (reference sequence). Trimming took 2 bases from V and 4 from J, leaving 14 bases between them. Written as DNA, the CDR3 is TGTGCCAGCAGCTTAACCCTACGCGGGGCAGAGACCCAGTACTTC. Translating it yields CASSLTLRGAETQYF.